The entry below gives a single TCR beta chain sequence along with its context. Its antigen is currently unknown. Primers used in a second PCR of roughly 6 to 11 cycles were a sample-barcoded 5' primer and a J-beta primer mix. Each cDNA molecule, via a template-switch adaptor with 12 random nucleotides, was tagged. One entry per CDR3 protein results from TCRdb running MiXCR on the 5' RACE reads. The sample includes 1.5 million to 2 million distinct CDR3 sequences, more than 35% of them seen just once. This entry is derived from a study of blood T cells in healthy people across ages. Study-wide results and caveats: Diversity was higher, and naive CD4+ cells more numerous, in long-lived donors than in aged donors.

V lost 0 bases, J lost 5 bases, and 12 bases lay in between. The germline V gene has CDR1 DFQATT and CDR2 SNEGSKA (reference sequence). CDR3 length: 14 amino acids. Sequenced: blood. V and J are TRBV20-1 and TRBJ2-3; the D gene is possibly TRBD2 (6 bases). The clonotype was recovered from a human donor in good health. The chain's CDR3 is CSARDPSGRDTQYF. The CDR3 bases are TGCAGTGCTAGAGATCCGAGCGGGCGAGATACGCAGTATTTT.